This T cell receptor beta chain was captured in a study of technical replicates of blood from a handful of donors (dated by TCRdb to between 2016 and 2019). In the case of this clone: This receptor's antigen is unknown. No base quality information exists; no much larger clone differs at one position.

Library prep was done by the immunoSEQ multiplex PCR assay. TCRdb re-hosts the immuneACCESS table, in-frame sequences only. Its copies lack some clones; in the studies checked, an unresolved V gene accounts for under half of them, and the cause for the rest is not known. The sample includes around 65,000 clones, with about 90% observed a single time. The ten top clones hold about 5% of the sample. The germline V gene specifies MNHEY as CDR1 and SVGAGI as CDR2. There are 15 amino acids in the CDR3, from cysteine to phenylalanine inclusive. Just the 45-base CDR3 DNA is kept, in frame starting at base 1. V and J lose 8 bases and 4 bases, and a span of 17 bases separates them.

Sequencing used PBMCs. Recombination linked TRBV6-5 to TRBJ2-2; the D segment could be TRBD1, given 6 matching bases. The clonotype comes from a human donor in good health. Some clones in this sample may be carry-over from other donors' samples. The CDR3 protein: CASWKGEVGTGELFF. The nucleotide sequence reads TGTGCCAGCTGGAAGGGGGAAGTGGGCACCGGGGAGCTGTTTTTT.